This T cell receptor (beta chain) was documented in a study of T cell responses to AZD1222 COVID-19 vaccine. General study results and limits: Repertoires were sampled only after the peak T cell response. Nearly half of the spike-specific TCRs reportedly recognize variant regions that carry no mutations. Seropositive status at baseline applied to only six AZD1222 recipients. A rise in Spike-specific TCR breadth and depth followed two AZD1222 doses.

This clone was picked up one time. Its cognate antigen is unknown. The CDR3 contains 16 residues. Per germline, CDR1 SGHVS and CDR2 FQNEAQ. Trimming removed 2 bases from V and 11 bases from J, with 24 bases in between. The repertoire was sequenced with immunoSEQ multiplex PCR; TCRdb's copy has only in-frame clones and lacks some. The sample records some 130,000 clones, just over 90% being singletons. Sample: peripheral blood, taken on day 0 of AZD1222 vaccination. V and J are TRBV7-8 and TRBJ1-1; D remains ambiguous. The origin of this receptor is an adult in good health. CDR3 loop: CASSLSRGALVRVAFF. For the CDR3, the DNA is TGTGCCAGCAGCTTATCTCGGGGTGCGCTCGTGAGAGTCGCTTTCTTT.